The clone carrying this TCR beta chain was observed many times. TCRdb fed the 5' RACE reads into MiXCR, producing one record per CDR3 protein. The top ten hold roughly 14% of the sample, which has more than 20,000 distinct CDR3 sequences, 15% seen once. This entry comes from a study of neurological immune-mediated disorders. The germline V gene has CDR1 DFQATT and CDR2 SNEGSKA (reference sequence). The CDR3 sequence is 13 residues long. V lost 4 bases and J 0 bases, leaving 6 bases between the germline ends. This rearrangement joins TRBV20-1 to TRBJ2-2; D is unresolved. This sequence originates from a female donor with HTLV-1-associated myelopathy (HAM/TSP). Sequenced sample: PBMCs. CDR3 coding DNA: TGCAGTGCTATTCAGGCGAACACCGGGGAGCTGTTTTTT. Protein product: CSAIQANTGELFF.